This T cell receptor (beta chain) appears in the sequencing data of a study of radiation and T cells in renal cell carcinoma. Study at large: Nephrectomy followed 15 Gy stereotactic body radiation by 4 weeks.

The time point denotes: baseline pretreatment blood. Treatment denoted: 15 Gy SBRT to primary tumor, nephrectomy 4 weeks later. Serial blood draws occurred at baseline and 2 and 4 weeks post-SBRT. The patient's renal cell carcinoma had clear cell pathology. Repertoires were generated with immunoSEQ multiplex PCR, while TCRdb's copy carries only in-frame clones and drops some. This sample has some 100,000 clones, with 82% found just once. V trimming: 0 bases; J trimming: 6 bases; junction bases outside the gene matches: 3. Germline-derived CDR1 and CDR2 are SGHVS and FNYEAQ. The CDR3 has 16 amino acids.

Sequenced material: blood, taken from a patient whose treatment included radiotherapy and nephrectomy. V is TRBV7-6 and J is TRBJ2-2; TRBD1 aligns across 11 bases. This receptor was taken from a man in his sixties with renal cell carcinoma. This chain's CDR3 is CASSLAAGQGAGELFF. The CDR3 DNA reads TGTGCCAGCAGCTTAGCCGCGGGACAGGGGGCCGGGGAGCTGTTTTTT.